This TCR beta chain appears in the sequencing data of a study of Graves' ophthalmopathy and Graves' hyperthyroidism. Amplified TCR beta CDR3 regions were obtained using RNA transcripts as template. Following a first-round RT-PCR that used HTBI primers, a second-round multiplex PCR was carried out. TCRdb re-called the multiplex PCR reads with MiXCR, one entry per CDR3 protein. In the table there are approximately 160,000 distinct CDR3 sequences, roughly two fifths of which are singletons. V gave up 1 base and J gave up 0 bases; unmatched junction bases: 6. This CDR3 has 17 residues. The germline CDR1 and CDR2 sequences are MNHEY and SVGEGT. Diagnosis used clinical symptoms, serum thyroxine, TRAb, thyroid ultrasound and orbital computed tomography.

The receptor's source is a man aged 25-45 years with Graves' ophthalmopathy. The V call is TRBV6-2 or TRBV6-3, the J call TRBJ2-5, with 9 bases aligning to TRBD2. The sequenced sample consisted of peripheral blood. The CDR3 loop is CASSYWSSGKYQETQYF. The CDR3 DNA is TGTGCCAGCAGTTACTGGTCTAGCGGGAAGTACCAAGAGACCCAGTACTTC.